This TCR beta chain was retrieved from a study of B cell selection in AIRE deficiency. For this clone: Its specificity is unknown.

Study-level findings and limits: In TCRBV usage, CDR3 length and diversity, patient Tconv and Treg cells matched healthy donors. Healthy Tconv contained around two fifths of shared healthy Treg sequences; only TCRbeta sequenced. Patient Tconv cells held roughly 31% of Treg sequences shared by healthy donors. CDR3s were shorter in shared Treg sequences, reflecting few non-templated nucleotide insertions.

Regulatory T cells were sorted as CD4+CD25hiCD127low/negative cells. The CDR3 length is 14 residues. Trimming took 2 bases from V and 3 from J, leaving 10 bases between them. The V gene's germline CDR1 is MNHEY and CDR2 SVGAGI. Libraries were prepared by immunoSEQ multiplex PCR; TCRdb keeps only in-frame clonotypes and omits some of them. The sample shows 20,000 to 25,000 clones, 85% to 95% of them seen only once. Specimen: Tregs sorted from PBMCs. This TCR was sampled from a human donor with AIRE deficiency. J is TRBJ1-1 and V is TRBV6-5, with D uncertain. The CDR3 spells CASSYVGRYTEAFF. CDR3 coding DNA: TGTGCCAGCAGTTACGTAGGACGGTACACTGAAGCTTTCTTT.